The 17 T cell receptor beta chains in this list originate from one sample, sequenced in a study of blood T cell repertoires in COVID-19. The repertoire was sequenced with immunoSEQ multiplex PCR; TCRdb's copy has only in-frame clones and lacks some. This repertoire shows around 260,000 clones, under 90% found once; its top ten account for 0.94%. Material for sequencing was peripheral blood. The source is a woman in her 40s who had recovered from COVID-19.

The rearrangement uses TRBV7-2 and TRBJ2-7; 8 bases match TRBD2. The CDR3 has 15 residues. Germline V gives CDR1 SGHTA, CDR2 FQGNSA. V lost 5 bases to trimming and J lost 3 bases; unmatched junction nucleotides: 9. CDR3 protein: CASSGTRTGYYEQYF. CDR3 coding DNA: TGTGCCAGCAGCGGGACTAGGACTGGTTACTACGAGCAGTACTTC.

This chain connects TRBV30 to TRBJ2-1; 9 bases are shared with TRBD2. V trimming: 5 bases; J trimming: 3 bases; junction bases outside the gene matches: 2. This CDR3 region has 13 residues. CDR1 and CDR2 (germline): GTSNPN, SVGIG (reference sequence). CDR3 sequence (DNA): TGTGCCTGGGCTAGCGGGGTCTACAATGAGCAGTTCTTC. Translation: CAWASGVYNEQFF.

The sample holds a few counts of this clone. This sequence joins TRBV7-9 and TRBJ2-3; 7 nucleotides line up with TRBD2. Germline CDR1 and CDR2: SEHNR and FQNEAQ (reference sequence). This CDR3 spans 19 amino acids. After removal of 5 bases from V and 0 bases from J, the junction contained 17 bases not matched to a gene. The CDR3 spells CASSPGTIQLWVSTDTQYF. The CDR3 DNA sequence: TGTGCCAGCAGCCCCGGGACTATCCAACTCTGGGTTAGCACAGATACGCAGTATTTT.

V gene TRBV7-9 combines with J gene TRBJ2-7; D is undetermined. This CDR3 is 11 amino acids long. V dropped 11 bases and J dropped 2 bases, with 10 bases sitting between them. Per the germline V gene, CDR1 is SEHNR and CDR2 is FQNEAQ (reference sequence). CDR3: CAYEIAYEQYF. CDR3 in DNA: TGTGCCTATGAGATCGCCTACGAGCAGTACTTC.

The chain combines TRBV28 with TRBJ2-3, with TRBD1 matching over 9 bases. This CDR3 region has 15 residues. From germline, CDR1 is MDHEN and CDR2 SYDVKM. Trimming removed 5 bases from V and 2 bases from J; junction bases left unmatched: 5. The CDR3 nucleotides read TGTGCCAGCAGTCCCGGGACAGGGCTCACAGATACGCAGTATTTT. It yields the protein CASSPGTGLTDTQYF.

This clone was counted a few times. V usage is TRBV3-1 (or the pseudogene TRBV3-2) and J usage is TRBJ1-4, with TRBD1 as a possible D gene (5 bases). CDR3 length equals 14 residues. Germline lookup yields CDR1 LGHDT and CDR2 YNNKEL (reference sequence). Trimming left V 4 bases short and J 8 bases short, with 14 bases between. This CDR3 is CASSPRGVSEKLFF. CDR3 DNA: TGTGCCAGCAGCCCCCGGGGGGTCTCGGAAAAACTGTTTTTT.

The chain has TRBV5-1 and TRBJ2-2; 8 bases line up with TRBD2. V was pared by 9 bases and J by 4 bases, with 14 bases of the junction left unmatched. CDR1 is SGHRS, CDR2 YFSETQ, per germline. The CDR3 has 16 residues. CDR3 bases: TGCGCCACCCGACCAGCGGGAGAGGTTGGCACCGGGGAGCTGTTTTTT. Translation: CATRPAGEVGTGELFF. Drawing the rest from reference TRBV5-1 and TRBJ2-2, the complete variable domain is KAGVTQTPRYLIKTRGQQVTLSCSPISGHRSVSWYQQTPGQGLQFLFEYFSETQRNKGNFPGRFSGRQFSNSRSEMNVSTLELGDSALYLCATRPAGEVGTGELFFGEGSRLTVL.

The chain recombines TRBV7-2 with TRBJ2-6; 9 nucleotides agree with TRBD2. The CDR3 is 19 residues long. Per the germline V gene, CDR1 is SGHTA and CDR2 is FQGNSA. V lost 5 bases, J lost 0 bases, and 11 bases stayed unmatched. Here the CDR3 reads CASSPRSSGTGSGANVLTF. CDR3 nucleotide sequence: TGTGCCAGCAGCCCGAGGTCTAGCGGGACTGGCTCTGGGGCCAACGTCCTGACTTTC.

The table lists this clone with a count of one. J is TRBJ2-2 and V is TRBV9; TRBD2 is a possible D gene (6 bases). Trimming removed 6 bases from V and 0 bases from J, with 9 bases in between. Germline CDR1 SGDLS, CDR2 YYNGEE. The CDR3 extends over 14 amino acids. The CDR3 coding sequence is TGTGCCAGCACCGGCGGGGCGAACACCGGGGAGCTGTTTTTT. Its protein product is CASTGGANTGELFF.

The chain combines TRBV3-1 (or the pseudogene TRBV3-2) with TRBJ2-1, with TRBD2 matching 12 bases. In germline, CDR1 is LGHDT, CDR2 YNNKEL (reference sequence). J gave up 7 bases and V 0 bases, and 4 bases lay outside the gene matches. This CDR3 is 16 amino acids long. The DNA of the CDR3 is TGTGCCAGCAGCCAAGATGCGCTAGCGGGGGGGAATGAGCAGTTCTTC. Translating it yields CASSQDALAGGNEQFF.

The chain carries TRBV20-1 and TRBJ2-3, with D hard to call. V lost 3 bases and J 0 bases, leaving 10 bases between the germline ends. Per the germline V gene, CDR1 is DFQATT and CDR2 is SNEGSKA (reference sequence). There are 14 residues in the CDR3. The CDR3, as DNA: TGCAGTGCTAGTCGCGGAGTTAGCACAGATACGCAGTATTTT. Its protein is CSASRGVSTDTQYF.

The chain uses TRBV30 and TRBJ1-1; 10 bases are shared with TRBD1. Germline values: CDR1 GTSNPN, CDR2 SVGIG (reference sequence). The V and J ends lost 3 bases and 4 bases, in that order; junction bases with no gene match: 2. The CDR3 is 13 residues long. CDR3 nucleotide sequence: TGTGCCTGGAGGACAGGGGGCACCACTGAAGCTTTCTTT. This gives the protein CAWRTGGTTEAFF.

Here the CDR3 reads CASSTAGVNTEAFF. For the CDR3, the DNA is TGTGCCAGCAGTACGGCGGGGGTGAACACTGAAGCTTTCTTT. The rearrangement links TRBV6-6 to TRBJ1-1, with D possibly matching TRBD1 (5 bases). This CDR3 comprises 14 residues. The V gene's germline CDR1 is MNHNY and CDR2 SVGAGI (reference sequence). V dropped 5 bases and J dropped 0 bases, with 10 bases sitting between them.

The CDR3 loop is CASSSSLRGYNSPLHF. CDR3 DNA: TGTGCCAGCAGTTCGAGCCTCAGGGGTTATAATTCACCCCTCCACTTT. The V and J genes are TRBV28 and TRBJ1-6, with a weak D call TRBD1 (6 bases). The V end lost 4 bases, the J end lost 4 bases, and 14 bases lay between the germline ends. The CDR3 consists of 16 residues. Germline CDR1 and CDR2: MDHEN and SYDVKM.

The rearrangement uses TRBV5-5 and TRBJ1-6; D perhaps matches TRBD1 (5 bases). CDR1 and CDR2 (germline): SGHKS, YYEKEE (reference sequence). The CDR3 totals 14 residues. V dropped 5 bases and J dropped 9 bases, with 15 bases sitting between them. The CDR3 region is CASSLNDGGSPLHF. The CDR3 bases are TGTGCCAGCAGTTTAAATGACGGGGGTTCACCCCTCCACTTT.

This chain links TRBV29-1 with TRBJ2-2; 8 bases fit TRBD2. From germline, CDR1 is SQVTM and CDR2 ANQGSEA. The CDR3 totals 15 residues. Unmatched junction bases numbered 9, after V lost 3 bases and J lost 6 bases. CDR3 residues: CSVELASGFAGELFF. CDR3 coding DNA: TGCAGCGTTGAGCTAGCTAGCGGGTTCGCCGGGGAGCTGTTTTTT.

The gene calls are TRBV6-2 or TRBV6-3 and TRBJ2-5; tentative D call: TRBD2 (6 bases). Germline-derived CDR1 and CDR2 are MNHEY and SVGEGT. The ends were cut back, 2 bases at V and 2 bases at J, with 12 bases in the middle. CDR3 length: 15 amino acids. The CDR3 sequence is CASSYGASVQETQYF. CDR3 sequence (DNA): TGTGCCAGCAGTTACGGGGCTAGCGTACAAGAGACCCAGTACTTC.